This T cell receptor beta chain was documented in a study of tumor and adjacent non-tumor tissue in lung cancer. Looking at the study overall: There were fewer than 15 adenocarcinoma, 2 squamous cell carcinoma and 1 small cell lung cancer cases.

A modified ARM-PCR protocol with three rounds of nested PCR amplified TCRbeta. TCRdb re-analysed the multiplex PCR reads in MiXCR, keeping a single row per CDR3 protein. The sample includes some 71,000 distinct CDR3 sequences, around 70% seen only once; the top ten take around 10%. Regarding the study as a whole: Top 100 clones took a larger repertoire share in normal lung.

In this sample, this clonotype turned up once. No antigen is known for it. The junction does not match germline at one end; this may be a read error. No cell sorting was done before RNA was extracted from the tissue. This receptor was taken from a woman aged 40 to 50 with non-small cell lung cancer. Sequencing was performed on lung tumor tissue.

The CDR3 protein is CSVEDLGQGNGYTF. Here the CDR3 DNA reads TGCAGCGTTGAAGATCTTGGACAGGGAAATGGCTACACATTC. The chain recombines TRBV29-1 with TRBJ1-2; TRBD1 matches 8 bases. The CDR3 has 14 residues. Germline CDR1 reads SQVTM; CDR2 reads ANQGSEA. The whole variable domain, filled in from reference TRBV29-1 and TRBJ1-2, reads SAVISQKPSRDICQRGTSLTIQCQVDSQVTMMFWYRQQPGQSLTLIATANQGSEATYESGFVIDKFPISRPNLTFSTLTVSNMSPEDSSIYLCSVEDLGQGNGYTFGSGTRLTVV.